Following are 4 T cell receptor beta chains from one sample sequenced in a study of T-cell reconstitution after alpha-beta-depleted transplantation in children. TCRbeta library construction was performed incorporating unique molecular identifiers. TCRdb passed the PCR reads through MiXCR, listing each CDR3 protein once. The sample has a few hundred thousand distinct CDR3 sequences; 9.5% to 15% are singletons. The specimen was PBMCs from the stem cell graft donor, collected from the stem cell graft. These receptors all come from a human donor who donated a stem cell graft to a child with combined immunodeficiency.

The chain joins TRBV5-1 to TRBJ2-7; 10 bases match TRBD2. The CDR3 has 17 amino acids. With V trimmed by 0 bases and J by 1 base, 7 bases remained unmatched. Per the germline V gene, CDR1 is SGHRS and CDR2 is YFSETQ. Here the CDR3 reads CASSLEASGSYSYEQYF. CDR3 DNA sequence: TGCGCCAGCAGCTTGGAGGCTAGCGGGAGTTATTCCTACGAGCAGTACTTC.

This clonotype was detected a few times. This chain links TRBV6-5 with TRBJ2-7; no reliable D call. V dropped 1 base and J dropped 2 bases, with 12 bases sitting between them. In germline, CDR1 is MNHEY, CDR2 SVGAGI. The CDR3 sequence is 15 residues long. The CDR3, as DNA: TGTGCCAGCAGTTACTATCGGGCTCCCACCTACGAGCAGTACTTC. Translated: CASSYYRAPTYEQYF.

The rearrangement uses TRBV5-1 and TRBJ1-3; D is unresolved. Germline V lookup: CDR1 SGHRS, CDR2 YFSETQ. Trimming left V 0 bases short and J 0 bases short, with 13 bases between. CDR3 length: 17 amino acids. CDR3 sequence (DNA): TGCGCCAGCAGCTTGGGCCCCGCGACACGCTCTGGAAACACCATATATTTT. It encodes CASSLGPATRSGNTIYF.

This chain links TRBV5-4 with TRBJ2-7; D is perhaps TRBD1 (6 bases). V was trimmed by 2 bases and J by 5 bases, leaving 11 bases between them. Germline values: CDR1 SGHNT, CDR2 YYREEE (reference sequence). This CDR3 spans 13 amino acids. CDR3 nucleotide sequence: TGTGCCAGCAGCTTTGGGAACAGGGACGAGCAGTACTTC. Its protein product is CASSFGNRDEQYF.